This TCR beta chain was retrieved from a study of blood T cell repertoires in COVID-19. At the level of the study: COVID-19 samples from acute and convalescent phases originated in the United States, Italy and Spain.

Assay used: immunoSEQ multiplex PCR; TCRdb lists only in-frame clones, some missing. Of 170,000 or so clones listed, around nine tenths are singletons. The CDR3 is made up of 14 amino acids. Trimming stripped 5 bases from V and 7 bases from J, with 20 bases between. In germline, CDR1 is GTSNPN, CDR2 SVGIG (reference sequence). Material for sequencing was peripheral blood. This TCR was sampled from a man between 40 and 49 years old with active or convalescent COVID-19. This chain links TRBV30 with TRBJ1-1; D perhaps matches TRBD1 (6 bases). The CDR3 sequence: CAWGRGALSHEAFF. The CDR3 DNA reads TGTGCCTGGGGGCGGGGGGCGCTCTCCCATGAAGCTTTCTTT.